Presented here are 5 T cell receptor beta chains from one specimen sequenced in a study of tissue T cells after allogeneic stem cell transplantation (dated by TCRdb to between 2021 and 2024). Receptor amplification or capture employed the immunoSEQ multiplex PCR assay. Entries here come from immuneACCESS through TCRdb and include only in-frame sequences with V and J called. Some clones fail to appear in such tables; in the studies checked, an unresolved V gene covers under half of the shortfall, and the cause of the remainder is unknown. Counted in this sample were approximately 20,000 clones; approximately 69% of them appeared once. The ten most abundant clones make up 0.41% of the sample. The specimen was blood. These receptors were collected from a female BALB/c mouse in good health. Mice in this strain carry MHC haplotype H2-d.

About this clone itself: The gene symbols are mouse symbols. The read falls 1 residue short of the CDR3 end, and the missing part is taken from the germline J gene. V is TRBV19 and J is TRBJ2-7; D remains unclear. CDR3 length: 11 residues. V dropped 7 bases and J dropped 4 bases, with 9 bases sitting between them. Germline V CDR1 and CDR2: FNHDT, SITEND (reference sequence). The CDR3 region is CASRHLYEQYF. The part of the CDR3 DNA that was read is TGTGCCAGCCGGCATCTTTATGAACAGTAC.

As to this clone: Genes and germline come from the mouse. The read terminates 1 residue before the CDR3 end, so the remaining end is supplied by the germline J gene. The rearrangement uses TRBV2 and TRBJ2-5; D is unclear. The germline V gene has CDR1 LGHNA and CDR2 YSYQKL. Trimming stripped 1 base from V and 0 bases from J, with 5 bases between. This CDR3 region has 14 residues. The sequenced CDR3 bases are TGTGCCAGCAGCCAAGGGGTTAACCAAGACACCCAGTAC. Its translation: CASSQGVNQDTQY. The CDR3 in its entirety is CASSQGVNQDTQYF.

A remark on this clone: The gene names given are mouse names. The sequenced fragment ends 1 residue before the CDR3 boundary, so the rest is inferred from the germline J gene. The V gene is TRBV13-3, the J gene TRBJ1-1, with TRBD1 identical over 7 bases. Germline CDR1 is NNHDY and CDR2 is SYVADS. V shed 5 bases, J shed 0 bases, and the junction held 1 base outside the gene matches. The CDR3 extends over 13 amino acids. The CDR3: CASSTGANTEVFF. CDR3 DNA, as far as it was read: TGTGCCAGCAGCACAGGGGCAAACACAGAAGTCTTC.

About this clone: Gene names are the mouse ones. The sequence runs out 1 residue before the end of the CDR3; the remainder is reconstructed from the germline J gene. The rearrangement links TRBV13-2 to TRBJ1-6, with D possibly being TRBD1 (6 bases). TRBJ1-6 belongs to the ORF category, with a function that is uncertain. Germline-derived CDR1 and CDR2 are NNHNN and SYGAGS (reference sequence). V dropped 2 bases and J dropped 6 bases, with 6 bases sitting between them. This CDR3 spans 13 amino acids. The CDR3 DNA, read in part, is TGTGCCAGCGGTGACAGGGGTAATTCGCCCCTCTAC. Its protein product is CASGDRGNSPLY. The full CDR3 is CASGDRGNSPLYF.

With respect to this clone: Mouse germline and gene names are used. The CDR3 bases that were read are TGTGCCAGCAGCTTTAGACTGGGGGGGAGTGCAGAAACGCTGTAT. Its translation: CASSFRLGGSAETLY. The entire CDR3 protein reads CASSFRLGGSAETLYF. The gene calls are TRBV4 and TRBJ2-3, with 11 positions matching TRBD2. The CDR3 end falls 1 residue outside the read, so it is completed with the germline J gene. The CDR3 is made up of 16 amino acids. In germline, CDR1 is LGHDT, CDR2 YNNKQL (reference sequence). The junction had 3 bases not matched to a gene; V was cut back by 4 bases and J by 0 bases.